One T cell receptor beta chain is described in this entry. Its antigen is unknown. Germline V lookup: CDR1 LNHDA, CDR2 SQIVND (reference sequence). The ends lost 5 bases at V and 5 bases at J; junction bases unmatched: 7. This CDR3 spans 15 amino acids. The study ran its PCR with 60 Vbeta and 13 Jbeta primers. TCRdb keeps only in-frame clones here, not all; method: immunoSEQ multiplex PCR. The table gives some 46,000 clones; the top ten clones make up approximately 2% of it. The data were taken from a study of cytomegalovirus exposure and HLA in healthy donors. Broader study findings: For most TCR sequences rarity was the rule, although some public TCRs occurred in many donors.

Source material: PBMCs. This clonotype was obtained from a woman in her twenties or thirties in good health and CMV-seronegative. The rearrangement uses TRBV19 and TRBJ1-5, with TRBD1 matching 9 bases. CDR3 protein: CASSAQTGGYQPQHF. The CDR3 DNA reads as TGTGCCAGTAGTGCCCAAACAGGGGGCTATCAGCCCCAGCATTTT.